What follows are 6 T cell receptor beta chains derived from one specimen sequenced in a study of CD8 T cells in Susac syndrome. Random hexamers were used to reverse transcribe the RNA input (about 0.45 to 1 ug). TCRdb used MiXCR to reprocess the immunoSEQ multiplex PCR reads, holding one entry per CDR3 protein. The sample records some 300,000 distinct CDR3 sequences, 85% being singletons. The source material was CD8+ T cells from PBMCs. Receptors originate from a human donor with multiple sclerosis.

This chain uses TRBV20-1 with TRBJ1-1; TRBD1 agrees at 10 bases. V was pared by 3 bases and J by 5 bases, with 9 bases of the junction left unmatched. The germline gives CDR1 DFQATT, CDR2 SNEGSKA (reference sequence). The length of the CDR3 is 15 residues. The CDR3 sequence: CSARAPGQGWTEAFF. The CDR3 bases are TGCAGTGCTAGGGCCCCGGGACAGGGGTGGACTGAAGCTTTCTTT.

This chain joins TRBV9 and TRBJ2-7, with TRBD2 matching 7 bases. Germline CDR1 is SGDLS and CDR2 is YYNGEE. The CDR3 sequence is 15 residues long. Unmatched junction bases numbered 7, after V lost 4 bases and J lost 0 bases. The CDR3 DNA is TGTGCCAGCAGCCCCTACGCGGGAGCCTCCTACGAGCAGTACTTC. Protein: CASSPYAGASYEQYF.

This chain uses TRBV24-1 with TRBJ2-7; no definite D call. This CDR3 has 15 residues. Germline CDR1 is KGHDR and CDR2 is SFDVKD. V was pared by 3 bases and J by 5 bases, with 16 bases between. CDR3 nucleotides: TGTGCCACCAGTGATCCCTCGGGTGGCACGGACGAGCAGTACTTC. Translating gives CATSDPSGGTDEQYF.

The chain uses TRBV6-2 or TRBV6-3 and TRBJ2-3, with 9 bases identical to TRBD2. V trimming: 8 bases; J trimming: 2 bases; junction bases outside the gene matches: 8. The CDR3 consists of 15 residues. CDR1 and CDR2 from the germline V gene are MNHEY and SVGEGT. The DNA for the CDR3 is TGTGCCAGCGTCGGCGCGGGAGGGCCCACAGATACGCAGTATTTT. It codes for CASVGAGGPTDTQYF.

The chain is built from TRBV6-5 and TRBJ2-2; possible D gene TRBD1, 5 bases. Deletions cut 2 bases from V and 4 bases from J, with 8 bases between. CDR1 is MNHEY and CDR2 is SVGAGI in the germline V gene. The CDR3 length is 14 residues. The CDR3 is CASSYTGPTGELFF. For the CDR3, the DNA is TGTGCCAGCAGTTACACAGGACCCACCGGGGAGCTGTTTTTT.

The CDR3 here is CASSEGSGFSYEQYF. CDR3 nucleotides: TGTGCCAGCAGTGAAGGGTCAGGATTCTCCTACGAGCAGTACTTC. The J gene is TRBJ2-7, the V gene TRBV6-1; D ambiguous. Germline V CDR1 and CDR2: MNHNS, SASEGT. Between the trimmed V and J ends, which lost 1 base and 0 bases, there was a span of 10 bases. The CDR3 contains 15 residues.